The following is a T cell receptor beta chain sequence with its context. The antigen remains undetermined. The data were taken from a study of OX40 agonist ivuxolimab in advanced cancers. Background on the study: Partial responses were seen in three patients, one with hepatocellular carcinoma and two with cutaneous melanoma.

Study conclusions and caveats: The work left the antigen specificity of expanded peripheral T cells undetermined. Some of the nonresponding patients also showed low levels of normalized T-cell clonal expansion.

The CDR3 length is 15 residues. The junction had 4 bases not matched to a gene; V was cut back by 0 bases and J by 3 bases. CDR1 is WSHSY and CDR2 is SAAADI in the germline V gene. Assay used: immunoSEQ multiplex PCR; TCRdb lists only in-frame clones, some missing. Among some 60,000 clones listed, approximately 82% were seen once. Sequences were derived from CD4+ or CD8+ T cells sorted from blood, sampled in a trial of the OX40 agonist ivuxolimab. The J gene is TRBJ2-7, the V gene TRBV10-2; TRBD1 aligns across 8 bases. The receptor was derived from an adult with an advanced solid tumor such as melanoma, head and neck, liver or kidney cancer. CDR3 sequence reads: CASSESPGQVYEQYF. The CDR3 nucleotides are TGCGCCAGCAGTGAGTCACCGGGACAGGTCTACGAGCAGTACTTC.